This record looks at one TCR beta chain sequence and its context. It has no known antigen specificity. No qualities accompany the bases; no much larger clone lies one base away. This record belongs to a study of CD8+ T cells in alopecia areata (dated by TCRdb to 2016 to 2019). Some background on the complete study: Treated patients were enrolled in an open-label pilot trial of oral tofacitinib, 5 to 10 mg twice daily, for moderate-to-severe alopecia areata. Patients stayed on tofacitinib for 6 to 18 months and then had 6 months of follow-up off drug so that delayed response and recurrence could be assessed. In both human patients and the C3H/HeJ mouse model, the study applied high-throughput TCRbeta sequencing to look at T cell clonal expansion in alopecia areata. Human TCRbeta sequencing covered scalp tissue and sorted CD4+ and CD8+ peripheral blood T cells from patchy and totalis/universalis alopecia areata patients and healthy controls. Biopsies were taken from tofacitinib-treated patients at baseline and at 4 and 24 weeks of treatment, and a later scalp biopsy was taken in several of the tofacitinib-treated patients. Clonality in the scalp was compared among normal scalp (n=4), patchy alopecia areata scalp (n=8), and alopecia totalis/universalis scalp (n=8). RNA was extracted with the PAXgene miRNA kit for fixed scalp, the miRNeasy kit for PBMCs, and the RNeasy kit for mouse skin. Amplification of TCRbeta CDR3 regions was done by immunoSEQ multiplex PCR using 35 Vbeta forward primers and 13 Jbeta reverse primers.

The time point tag for this specimen amounts to: baseline before oral tofacitinib. From alopecia areata patients, peripheral blood was collected along with lesional scalp punch biopsies. After PBMCs were isolated by density centrifugation and stained for CD3, CD4 and CD8, a FACSAria was used to sort CD4+ and CD8+ T cells. CDR1 SGHDT and CDR2 YYEEEE were looked up in the germline V gene. A distance of 11 bases separates the germline ends of V and J, which lose 4 bases and 7 bases respectively. The CDR3 runs 12 residues from the cysteine to the phenylalanine. Only the CDR3 portion is preserved as DNA: 36 bases, with reading frame beginning at the first base. The library was prepared using the immunoSEQ multiplex PCR assay. For TCR sequencing, RNA was extracted from every sample and reverse transcribed into cDNA to serve as template. SuperScript III was used to make first-strand cDNA, primed with a 2:1 mix of oligo-dT and random hexamers. A synthetic immune receptor repertoire was used to assess amplification bias, and residual bias was removed computationally. The paper's data handling went like this. Raw reads were preprocessed for error removal, and CDR3 was defined according to IMGT conventions as running from the conserved cysteine to phenylalanine. Clonality was computed as 1 minus the Shannon entropy, with the entropy normalized by log2 of the number of productive unique TCRs. CD4 or CD8 identity of scalp clones was inferred by cross-referencing scalp TCRbeta sequences with sorted blood CD4 and CD8 repertoires. The immuneACCESS repertoire file appears here via TCRdb, limited to in-frame rearrangements. These files lack a portion of the clones; in checked studies, under half of the deficit traces to unresolved V genes, and the cause of the others is not known. The V and J calls and clone size come from that table; D and trimming were worked out from the DNA. The sample yields about 180,000 clones; 50% to 60% were counted once. Jointly, the top ten make up roughly 14% of the sample.

Summary of the overall study and its limitations: Compared with normal scalp, lesional scalp had higher clonality and more expanded CD8+ clones, particularly in alopecia totalis/universalis, a pattern that suggests antigenic drive. Resident alphabeta T cells in normal human skin are also sequenced, complicating scalp TCR repertoire analysis, unlike mouse skin dominated by gammadelta T cells. Shared TCR sequences between patients were less evident than in mice, which may be partly attributable to HLA diversity in the patient population.

Recombination connected TRBV5-6 to TRBJ1-1, with an unclear D gene assignment. The source material was CD4+ T cells sorted from blood, sampled at week 0. The receptor was derived from a human donor with alopecia areata. CDR3 region: CASSLAGLEAFF. The nucleotides are TGTGCCAGCAGCCTTGCCGGACTTGAAGCTTTCTTT.